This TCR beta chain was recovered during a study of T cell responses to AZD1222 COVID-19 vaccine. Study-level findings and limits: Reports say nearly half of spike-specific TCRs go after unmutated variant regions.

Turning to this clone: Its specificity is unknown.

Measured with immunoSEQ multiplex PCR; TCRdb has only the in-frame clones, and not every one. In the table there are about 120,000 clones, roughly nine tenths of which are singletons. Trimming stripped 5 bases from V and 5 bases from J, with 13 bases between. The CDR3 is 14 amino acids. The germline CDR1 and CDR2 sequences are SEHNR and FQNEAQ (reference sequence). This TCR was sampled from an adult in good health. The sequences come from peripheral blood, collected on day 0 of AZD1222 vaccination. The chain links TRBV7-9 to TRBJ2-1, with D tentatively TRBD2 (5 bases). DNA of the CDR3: TGTGCCAGCAGCAACCCCTGGGGAGACAATGAGCAGTTCTTC. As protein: CASSNPWGDNEQFF.